One sample yielded the 13 T cell receptor beta chains listed below, sequenced in a study of OX40 agonist ivuxolimab in advanced cancers. TCRdb's copy holds only in-frame clones and misses some; the assay was immunoSEQ multiplex PCR. The sample includes roughly 76,000 clones, 75% to 95% of them seen just once. The source was CD4+ or CD8+ T cells sorted from blood, collected in a trial of the OX40 agonist ivuxolimab. All receptors come from an adult with an advanced solid tumor such as melanoma, head and neck, liver or kidney cancer.

The chain uses TRBV6-5 and TRBJ2-4, with a tentative D call TRBD1 (6 bases). The V gene lost 6 bases and the J gene lost 0 bases, with 12 bases spanning the gap. Germline lookup yields CDR1 MNHEY and CDR2 SVGAGI. The CDR3 has 15 residues. CDR3 in DNA: TGTGCCAGCAGCCAAGGACAGCTAGCCAAAAACATTCAGTACTTC. It is translated as CASSQGQLAKNIQYF.

The V gene is TRBV27, the J gene TRBJ1-2, with TRBD1 as a possible D gene (5 bases). There are 18 residues in the CDR3. V shed 5 bases and J shed 2 bases, with 24 bases lying between them. Per germline, CDR1 MNHEY and CDR2 SMNVEV (reference sequence). The CDR3 DNA reads as TGTGCCAGCAGTCCCCGGCAGGGTTGGGTGGCAGGGAACTATGGCTACACCTTC. This encodes CASSPRQGWVAGNYGYTF.

This chain links TRBV5-8 with TRBJ1-3, with a tentative D call TRBD1 (5 bases). CDR1 and CDR2 (germline): SGHTS, YDEGEE. This CDR3 region has 15 residues. Trimming cost V 4 bases and J 0 bases, with 11 bases left between them. CDR3 nucleotides: TGTGCCAGCAGCACGACAGTGAGCTCTGGAAACACCATATATTTT. Translation: CASSTTVSSGNTIYF.

The chain uses TRBV4-2 and TRBJ2-5; TRBD2 is a possible D gene (5 bases). This CDR3 comprises 16 residues. Looked up from germline, CDR1 is LGHNA and CDR2 is YNFKEQ. Between the trimmed V and J ends, which lost 4 bases and 9 bases, there was a span of 24 bases. CDR3 in amino acids: CASSPPGVPGSLAQYF. As DNA, the CDR3 is TGTGCCAGCAGCCCCCCCGGGGTCCCGGGGAGCCTGGCCCAGTACTTC.

J is TRBJ2-1 and V is TRBV5-1; D is unclear. The CDR3 runs to 14 residues. V was clipped by 4 bases and J by 8 bases, with 16 bases between them. Germline CDR1 and CDR2: SGHRS and YFSETQ. Written as DNA, the CDR3 is TGCGCCAGCAGCCGCGGCCCGGAGCAGGATGAGCAGTTCTTC. Its translation is CASSRGPEQDEQFF.

This chain connects TRBV28 to TRBJ2-5; 9 nucleotides line up with TRBD2. V lost 0 bases, J lost 10 bases, and 6 bases stayed unmatched. Germline assignment: CDR1 MDHEN and CDR2 SYDVKM. The CDR3 spans 14 residues. CDR3 protein: CASSLWSGRYDQYF. The CDR3 region has the DNA TGTGCCAGCAGTTTATGGAGCGGGAGGTACGACCAGTACTTC.

The chain employs TRBV21-1 and TRBJ1-5. TRBV21-1 is termed a pseudogene. This CDR3 is 14 amino acids long. The CDR3, as DNA: TGTGCCAGCACGGGAGGGGACGCCAATCAGCCCCAGCATTTT. This encodes CASTGGDANQPQHF.

This chain connects TRBV5-1 to TRBJ2-1; D possibly corresponds to TRBD1 (6 bases). V lost 0 bases and J 6 bases, leaving 13 bases between the germline ends. There are 15 residues in the CDR3. Germline V CDR1 and CDR2: SGHRS, YFSETQ. DNA of the CDR3: TGCGCCAGCAGCTTGGAGGGGGTCCGGCGCAATGAGCAGTTCTTC. Residues: CASSLEGVRRNEQFF.

The chain uses TRBV7-6 and TRBJ1-4; D is possibly TRBD1 (5 bases). The V and J ends lost 2 bases and 5 bases respectively, with 12 bases between them. Germline assignment: CDR1 SGHVS and CDR2 FNYEAQ. The CDR3 runs to 15 residues. CDR3 bases: TGTGCCAGCAGCTTACTGGTGGGGGTGAATGAAAAACTGTTTTTT. It is translated as CASSLLVGVNEKLFF.

This clone appeared a single time. The chain combines TRBV7-2 with TRBJ2-7; 8 nucleotides line up with TRBD1. Trimming at V came to 1 base and at J to 4 bases, leaving 3 bases not matched to a gene. Germline CDR1 and CDR2: SGHTA and FQGNSA. The CDR3 extends over 14 amino acids. The chain's CDR3 is CASSLGTGHYEQYF. CDR3 DNA: TGTGCCAGCAGCTTAGGGACAGGGCATTACGAGCAGTACTTC. Full variable domain (remainder filled in from reference TRBV7-2 and TRBJ2-7): GAGVSQSPSNKVTEKGKDVELRCDPISGHTALYWYRQSLGQGLEFLIYFQGNSAPDKSGLPSDRFSAERTGGSVSTLTIQRTQQEDSAVYLCASSLGTGHYEQYFGPGTRLTVT.

The J gene is TRBJ2-4, the V gene TRBV29-1; tentatively, D is TRBD1 or TRBD2 (5 bases each). V lost 2 bases to trimming and J lost 6 bases, with 14 bases between them. CDR1 is SQVTM, CDR2 ANQGSEA, per germline. The CDR3 runs 14 residues. The CDR3 DNA sequence: TGCAGCGTTGAACATCCCGAGGGGACAAACATTCAGTACTTC. This encodes CSVEHPEGTNIQYF.

This chain links TRBV6-1 with TRBJ2-1; the D is unclear. This CDR3 spans 14 amino acids. Germline CDR1 and CDR2: MNHNS and SASEGT. Deletions cut 2 bases from V and 3 bases from J, with 8 bases between. The CDR3 DNA sequence: TGTGCCAGCAGTGAATCTCCAGGCTACAATGAGCAGTTCTTC. Its translation: CASSESPGYNEQFF.

This clone was seen only a few times. This chain connects TRBV28 to TRBJ1-2; TRBD1 matches at 8 bases. V gave up 4 bases and J gave up 4 bases; unmatched junction bases: 8. The CDR3 totals 15 residues. Looked up from germline, CDR1 is MDHEN and CDR2 is SYDVKM. The CDR3 spells CASSSGQGRSYGYTF. CDR3 coding DNA: TGTGCCAGCAGTTCCGGACAGGGTAGGTCCTATGGCTACACCTTC.